These 28 T cell receptor beta chains originate from one sample sequenced in a study of T cells in Graves' hyperthyroidism and ophthalmopathy. What was amplified from RNA transcripts were TCR beta CDR3 regions. The study used the HTBI primer set for a first-round RT-PCR of the TCR CDR3. TCRdb reanalysed the multiplex PCR reads using MiXCR and keeps one entry per CDR3 protein. The table records fewer than 750,000 distinct CDR3 sequences, just over 45% of them present only once. The specimen sequenced was peripheral blood or thyroid tissue (not recorded which). The receptors were gathered from a woman aged 18-29 years with Graves' hyperthyroidism.

This clonotype was counted many times. The chain employs TRBV18 and TRBJ2-7; D ambiguous. The CDR3 extends over 13 amino acids. Between the trimmed V and J ends, which lost 0 bases and 3 bases, there was a span of 6 bases. Germline CDR1 and CDR2: KGHSH and LQKENI. CDR3 sequence: CASSPPSYYEQYF. The CDR3 DNA is TGTGCCAGCTCACCACCGTCCTACTACGAGCAGTACTTC.

This clonotype was seen repeatedly, ten times or more. This sequence joins TRBV7-2 and TRBJ1-5; no definite D call. The V gene's germline CDR1 is SGHTA and CDR2 FQGNSA. The CDR3 consists of 14 residues. Trimming took off 3 bases at V and 2 bases at J, with 8 bases between the two ends. The CDR3 protein is CASSLVWGNQPQHF. The DNA of the CDR3 is TGTGCCAGCAGCTTGGTCTGGGGCAATCAGCCCCAGCATTTT.

This clonotype came up many times. The V gene is TRBV7-8, the J gene TRBJ1-1; maybe TRBD1 (5 bases). The V and J ends lost 5 bases and 0 bases respectively, with 13 bases between them. The CDR3 is 15 amino acids. Germline CDR1 and CDR2: SGHVS and FQNEAQ. The CDR3 region is CASSLGTLMNTEAFF. The CDR3 coding sequence is TGTGCCAGCAGCCTGGGGACGCTAATGAACACTGAAGCTTTCTTT.

In its sample, this clonotype was seen many times. The gene calls are TRBV12-3 or TRBV12-4 and TRBJ2-5, with 10 bases aligning to TRBD1. V trimming: 1 base; J trimming: 3 bases; junction bases outside the gene matches: 5. The CDR3 runs to 16 residues. CDR3 DNA: TGTGCCAGCAGTTTAGGAGGGGGGACAGGGGAAGAGACCCAGTACTTC. It codes for CASSLGGGTGEETQYF.

This clonotype has a handful of counts. The genes are TRBV30 and TRBJ1-1, with D possibly matching TRBD1 (6 bases). This CDR3 has 17 amino acids. The germline V gene encodes CDR1 GTSNPN and CDR2 SVGIG (reference sequence). V dropped 3 bases and J dropped 1 base, with 21 bases sitting between them. The DNA for the CDR3 is TGTGCCTGGAGATTCCCACCGGTGGGGACAAGGAACACTGAAGCTTTCTTT. Residues: CAWRFPPVGTRNTEAFF.

This clonotype was found many times. The V gene is TRBV12-5, the J gene TRBJ1-2; TRBD1 might be the D (5 bases). Germline-derived CDR1 and CDR2 are LGHNT and FRNRAP. The CDR3 totals 15 residues. V lost 6 bases and J 1 base, leaving 15 bases between the germline ends. CDR3 region: CASGPGTAHNYGYTF. CDR3 DNA sequence: TGTGCTAGTGGACCCGGGACTGCCCATAACTATGGCTACACCTTC.

This clonotype has at least ten counts. This chain uses TRBV20-1 with TRBJ2-7, with 9 bases that match TRBD2. The CDR3 sequence is 15 residues long. Per germline, CDR1 DFQATT and CDR2 SNEGSKA (reference sequence). Trimming took 1 base from V and 7 from J; bases not matched to a gene: 11. CDR3 sequence: CSARAGREGPGEQYF. CDR3 DNA sequence: TGCAGTGCTAGAGCGGGGCGGGAGGGCCCAGGTGAGCAGTACTTC.

The gene calls are TRBV29-1 and TRBJ2-7; 11 bases align to TRBD2. Germline V lookup: CDR1 SQVTM, CDR2 ANQGSEA. V was clipped by 3 bases and J by 6 bases; unmatched bases: 4. This CDR3 has 13 residues. CDR3 coding DNA: TGCAGCGTTGAGACTAGCGGGAACGCCGAGCAGTACTTC. Protein: CSVETSGNAEQYF.

The CDR3 bases are TGTGCCAGCATCCTGGGGGCAGATACGCAGTATAATTCACCCCTCCACTTT. Translation: CASILGADTQYNSPLHF. This chain joins TRBV7-2 and TRBJ1-6, with D tentatively TRBD1 (6 bases). CDR1 is SGHTA and CDR2 is FQGNSA in the germline V gene. CDR3 size: 17 residues. Trimming took off 7 bases at V and 4 bases at J, with 20 bases between the two ends.

This clonotype was counted at least ten times. The rearrangement joins TRBV24-1 to TRBJ1-2; tentatively, D is TRBD1 (6 bases). CDR1 and CDR2 from the germline V gene are KGHDR and SFDVKD. The CDR3 runs to 14 residues. The germline V and J ends were trimmed by 3 bases and 4 bases, with 11 bases remaining between them. For the CDR3, the DNA is TGTGCCACCAGTGATCCCGACAGGCCCTATGGCTACACCTTC. Amino acid sequence: CATSDPDRPYGYTF.

This clonotype showed up just a few times. This chain uses TRBV27 with TRBJ2-7; a possible D gene is TRBD1 (6 bases). The V and J ends lost 5 bases and 3 bases respectively, with 14 bases between them. The germline CDR1 and CDR2 sequences are MNHEY and SMNVEV (reference sequence). CDR3 length equals 14 residues. The CDR3 nucleotides read TGTGCCAGCAGTGACCGGGACACCGACTACGAGCAGTACTTC. Amino acids: CASSDRDTDYEQYF.

The table lists this clonotype with many counts. The chain has TRBV7-2 and TRBJ1-2; no definite D call. Germline V lookup: CDR1 SGHTA, CDR2 FQGNSA. This CDR3 has 14 residues. The ends were cut back, 5 bases at V and 8 bases at J, with 18 bases in the middle. This chain's CDR3 is CASSPPPWVEGYTF. CDR3 DNA: TGTGCCAGCAGCCCCCCCCCTTGGGTGGAGGGCTACACCTTC.

Comments on this clonotype: Given the absence of the conserved phenylalanine or tryptophan at the CDR3 end, a read error is likely. Because the CDR3's place on the DNA is in doubt, the DNA is left out and the CDR3 is given as listed by TCRdb. The chain employs TRBV20-1 and TRBJ2-1; the D call of TRBD2 is as the table states it, not checked on the DNA. CDR1 is DFQATT and CDR2 is SNEGSKA in the germline V gene (reference sequence). The CDR3 contains 9 residues when both ends are counted. The CDR3 loop reads CSASKEQTS.

Ten or more counts support this clonotype. The rearrangement joins TRBV2 to TRBJ1-5; D possibly corresponds to TRBD1 (5 bases). The ends were cut back, 6 bases at V and 3 bases at J, with 6 bases in the middle. In germline, CDR1 is SNHLY, CDR2 FYNNEI. The CDR3 length is 12 residues. CDR3 residues: CASRGDNQPQHF. In DNA, the CDR3 is TGTGCCAGCAGAGGGGACAATCAGCCCCAGCATTTT.

In this sample, this clonotype turned up a few times. V usage is TRBV25-1 and J usage is TRBJ2-1; tentatively, D is TRBD2 (5 bases). This CDR3 region has 14 residues. The ends were cut back, 1 base at V and 8 bases at J, with 12 bases in the middle. Germline V CDR1 and CDR2: MGHDK, SYGVNS. The CDR3 region is CASSESRGRDEQFF. CDR3 DNA sequence: TGTGCCAGCAGTGAATCCCGGGGAAGGGATGAGCAGTTCTTC.

This clonotype was picked up many times. The rearrangement links TRBV20-1 to TRBJ1-2; D is possibly TRBD1 (6 bases). Deletions cut 3 bases from V and 2 bases from J, with 16 bases between. The CDR3 covers 15 residues. Per germline, CDR1 DFQATT and CDR2 SNEGSKA (reference sequence). CDR3 loop: CSASVFGGPNYGYTF. The CDR3 bases are TGCAGTGCTAGCGTATTCGGGGGGCCCAACTATGGCTACACCTTC.

This clonotype was detected many times. The chain couples TRBV11-1 to TRBJ2-7; D possibly matches TRBD1 or TRBD2 (5 bases each). Per germline, CDR1 SGHAT and CDR2 FQDESV (reference sequence). The CDR3 contains 14 residues. V lost 5 bases and J lost 2, with 13 bases in between. The CDR3 DNA is TGTGCCAGCAGCCCACGGGACGTAACCTACGAGCAGTACTTC. Amino acids: CASSPRDVTYEQYF.

This clonotype occurred many times. J is TRBJ2-2 and V is TRBV7-2; 9 bases match TRBD2. Losses at the gene ends were 1 base for V and 5 bases for J; bases not matched to a gene: 5. The germline gives CDR1 SGHTA, CDR2 FQGNSA. This CDR3 spans 16 amino acids. The CDR3 loop is CASSLGGTSRTGELFF. Written as DNA, the CDR3 is TGTGCCAGCAGCTTAGGGGGGACTAGCCGGACCGGGGAGCTGTTTTTT.

The V gene is TRBV20-1, the J gene TRBJ1-2; D is unclear. Per germline, CDR1 DFQATT and CDR2 SNEGSKA (reference sequence). V lost 3 bases, J lost 8 bases, and 13 bases lay in between. CDR3 length equals 12 residues. The CDR3 region is CSASRQAAGYTF. The CDR3, as DNA: TGCAGTGCTAGTAGGCAGGCGGCGGGCTACACCTTC.

The sample holds many counts of this clonotype. The chain couples TRBV6-1 to TRBJ2-7; the D is unclear. Per the germline V gene, CDR1 is MNHNS and CDR2 is SASEGT. The CDR3 totals 14 residues. Trimming left V 2 bases short and J 2 bases short, with 10 bases between. CDR3 sequence reads: CASSESQVTYEQYF. The CDR3 bases are TGTGCCAGCAGTGAAAGTCAGGTTACCTACGAGCAGTACTTC.

This clonotype was counted once. The chain employs TRBV20-1 and TRBJ2-7, with TRBD2 identical over 7 bases. This CDR3 spans 12 amino acids. The V segment lost 8 bases and the J segment 5 bases; nucleotides outside the gene matches: 9. Germline loops: CDR1 DFQATT, CDR2 SNEGSKA (reference sequence). The CDR3 reads CSLREGRHEQYF. The CDR3 coding sequence is TGCAGTTTGAGGGAGGGCCGCCACGAGCAGTACTTC.

Ten or more counts support this clonotype. V and J are TRBV4-2 and TRBJ2-5; D is unresolved. This CDR3 comprises 13 residues. Germline assignment: CDR1 LGHNA and CDR2 YNFKEQ. Trimming left V 1 base short and J 4 bases short, with 7 bases between. CDR3 loop: CASSQGSGETQYF. CDR3 sequence (DNA): TGTGCCAGCAGCCAAGGGAGTGGAGAGACCCAGTACTTC.

About this clonotype: At one boundary the junction diverges from the germline segment, which might be a read error. This chain joins TRBV7-6 and TRBJ2-1, with 10 positions matching TRBD2. The CDR3 runs 15 residues. Germline V gives CDR1 SGHVS, CDR2 FNYEAQ. CDR3 in DNA: TGTGCCAGCAGCTCCCTAGCGGGAGCCCACAATGGGCAGTTCTTC. It yields the protein CASSSLAGAHNGQFF.

This chain joins TRBV6-6 and TRBJ1-1; possibly TRBD1 for D (5 bases). Trimming pared 2 bases from V and 0 bases from J, leaving 16 bases between. The CDR3 loop spans 17 amino acids. Germline CDR1 reads MNHNY; CDR2 reads SVGAGI (reference sequence). For the CDR3, the DNA is TGTGCCAGCAGTTACACCGGGGGGAATACCATGAACACTGAAGCTTTCTTT. It codes for CASSYTGGNTMNTEAFF.

This sequence joins TRBV6-1 and TRBJ1-2; the D is unclear. The V and J ends lost 2 bases and 4 bases respectively, with 8 bases between them. CDR1 is MNHNS, CDR2 SASEGT, per germline. The CDR3 covers 13 residues. CDR3: CASSESGFYGYTF. The CDR3 DNA sequence: TGTGCCAGCAGTGAATCGGGGTTCTATGGCTACACCTTC.

This clonotype was recorded many times. J is TRBJ1-2 and V is TRBV7-2; 7 bases agree with TRBD1. CDR3 length: 13 amino acids. V trimming: 5 bases; J trimming: 4 bases; junction bases outside the gene matches: 4. CDR1 is SGHTA, CDR2 FQGNSA, per germline. The CDR3, as DNA: TGTGCCAGCAGCCAAACAGGGGTCTATGGCTACACCTTC. Translating it yields CASSQTGVYGYTF. Full variable domain (rest looked up from reference TRBV7-2 and TRBJ1-2): GAGVSQSPSNKVTEKGKDVELRCDPISGHTALYWYRQSLGQGLEFLIYFQGNSAPDKSGLPSDRFSAERTGGSVSTLTIQRTQQEDSAVYLCASSQTGVYGYTFGSGTRLTVV.

The V and J genes are TRBV7-1 and TRBJ2-7; TRBD2 aligns across 9 bases. Near its end, the DNA agrees better with TRBJ2-1, so the J call may be wrong. TRBV7-1 is noted as an ORF with a role that remains uncertain. There are 17 residues in the CDR3. Here the CDR3 DNA reads TGTGCCAGCAGTCTCGCATCCGGGACTAGCAGTTTCTATGAGCAGTTCTTC. Translated: CASSLASGTSSFYEQFF.

This clonotype appeared once. It may be a read error: a sequence one base away is much more abundant. The gene calls are TRBV13 and TRBJ2-7; 7 bases line up with TRBD1. This CDR3 comprises 14 residues. CDR1 PRHDT and CDR2 FYEKMQ come from the germline V gene (reference sequence). The CDR3 nucleotides are TGTGCCATCAGCCACGGGACAGCCTCCTACGAGCAGTACTTC. Its protein product is CAISHGTASYEQYF. The whole variable domain, filled in from reference TRBV13 and TRBJ2-7, reads AAGVIQSPRHLIKEKRETATLKCYPIPRHDTVYWYQQGPGQDPQFLISFYEKMQSDKGSIPDRFSAQQFSDYHSELNMSSLELGDSALYFCAISHGTASYEQYFGPGTRLTVT.